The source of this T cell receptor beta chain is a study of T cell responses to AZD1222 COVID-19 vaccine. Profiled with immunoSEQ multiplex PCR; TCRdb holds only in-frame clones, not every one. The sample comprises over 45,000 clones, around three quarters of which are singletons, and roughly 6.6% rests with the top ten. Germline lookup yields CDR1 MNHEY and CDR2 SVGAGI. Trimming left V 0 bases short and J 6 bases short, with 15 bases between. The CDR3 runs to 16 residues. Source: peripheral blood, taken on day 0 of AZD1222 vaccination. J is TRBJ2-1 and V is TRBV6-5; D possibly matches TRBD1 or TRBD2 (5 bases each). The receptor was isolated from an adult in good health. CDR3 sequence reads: CASSYSGQGDSNEQFF. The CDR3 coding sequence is TGTGCCAGCAGTTACTCTGGGCAGGGAGATAGCAATGAGCAGTTCTTC.